Sequencing of this T cell receptor beta chain was carried out in a study of CD4+ T cells in melanoma. Overall study findings and caveats: A reported correlation linked neoantigen-specific CD4+ T cells to CD8+, macrophage and B cell function.

TCRdb's copy holds only in-frame clones and misses some; the assay was immunoSEQ multiplex PCR. The sample yields more than 110,000 clones, around 90% seen once. As regards this clone: The target antigen is unknown.

Germline-derived CDR1 and CDR2 are GTSNPN and SVGIG (reference sequence). V gave up 3 bases and J gave up 0 bases; unmatched junction bases: 10. This CDR3 is 16 amino acids long. The rearrangement uses TRBV30 and TRBJ1-1; 7 bases map to TRBD1. The TCR comes from a human donor with melanoma. As DNA, the CDR3 is TGTGCCTGGAGGTCGGGACAGTCGGTCATGAACACTGAAGCTTTCTTT. It yields the protein CAWRSGQSVMNTEAFF.